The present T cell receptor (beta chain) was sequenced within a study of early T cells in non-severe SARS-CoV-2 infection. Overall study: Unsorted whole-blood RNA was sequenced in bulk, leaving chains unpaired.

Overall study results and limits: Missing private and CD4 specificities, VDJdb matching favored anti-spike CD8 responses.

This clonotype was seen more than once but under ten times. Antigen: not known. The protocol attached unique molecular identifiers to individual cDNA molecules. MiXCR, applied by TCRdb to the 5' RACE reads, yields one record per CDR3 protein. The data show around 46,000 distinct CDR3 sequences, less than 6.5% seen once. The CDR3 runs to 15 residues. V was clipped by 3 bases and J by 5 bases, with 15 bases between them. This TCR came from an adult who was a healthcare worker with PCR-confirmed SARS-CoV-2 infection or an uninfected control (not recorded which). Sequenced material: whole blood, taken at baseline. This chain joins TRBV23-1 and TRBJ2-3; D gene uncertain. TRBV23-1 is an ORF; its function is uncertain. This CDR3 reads CASSHIFPAEDTQYF. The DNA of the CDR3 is TGCGCCAGCAGTCACATCTTCCCCGCAGAAGATACGCAGTATTTT.